This T cell receptor (beta chain) is from a study of beta chain features in type 1 diabetes. This clone appeared a few times. Its matching antigen is unknown. The same CDR3 also results from other DNA sequences found in this sample. Whole-study findings and limits: All four CD4+ subsets of Type 1 diabetes patients contained TCRB CDR3s that were moderately but significantly shorter.

Germline assignment: CDR1 DFQATT and CDR2 SNEGSKA (reference sequence). With 6 bases removed from V and 5 bases from J, the gap between germline ends came to 10 bases. The CDR3 extends over 11 amino acids. cDNA synthesis used the whole RNA isolate, giving expressed TCRB sequences. Clones were sequenced by immunoSEQ multiplex PCR, and TCRdb holds only the in-frame ones, with some missing. The repertoire has 150,000 to 180,000 clones, over 9% of them found once; the top ten carry more than 0.45%. The source material was central memory CD4+ T cells from blood. The chain carries TRBV20-1 and TRBJ2-5; D perhaps matches TRBD1 (6 bases). The receptor comes from a man aged 25 to 40 with type 1 diabetes. CDR3 in amino acids: CSAPRGETQYF. The CDR3 DNA reads as TGCAGTGCCCCTAGGGGGGAGACCCAGTACTTC.